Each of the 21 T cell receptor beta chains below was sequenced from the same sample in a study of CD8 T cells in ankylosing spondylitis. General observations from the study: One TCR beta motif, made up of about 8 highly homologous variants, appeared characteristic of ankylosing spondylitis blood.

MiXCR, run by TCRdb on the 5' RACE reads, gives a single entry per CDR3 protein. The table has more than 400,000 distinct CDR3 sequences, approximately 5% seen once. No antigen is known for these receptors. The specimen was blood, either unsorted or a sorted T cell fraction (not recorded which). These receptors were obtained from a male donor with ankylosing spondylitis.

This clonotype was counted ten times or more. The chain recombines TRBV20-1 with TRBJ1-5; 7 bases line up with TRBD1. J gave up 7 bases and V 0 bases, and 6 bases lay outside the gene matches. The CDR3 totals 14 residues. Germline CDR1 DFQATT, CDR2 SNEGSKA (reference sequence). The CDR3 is CSAREDRPMQPQHF. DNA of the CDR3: TGCAGTGCTAGAGAGGACAGGCCGATGCAGCCCCAGCATTTT.

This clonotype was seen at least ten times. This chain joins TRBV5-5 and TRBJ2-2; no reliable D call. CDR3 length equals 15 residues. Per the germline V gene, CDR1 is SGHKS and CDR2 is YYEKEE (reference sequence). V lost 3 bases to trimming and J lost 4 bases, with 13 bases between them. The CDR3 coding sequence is TGTGCCAGCAGCTCGCTGGTGAGGTCCACCGGGGAGCTGTTTTTT. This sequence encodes CASSSLVRSTGELFF.

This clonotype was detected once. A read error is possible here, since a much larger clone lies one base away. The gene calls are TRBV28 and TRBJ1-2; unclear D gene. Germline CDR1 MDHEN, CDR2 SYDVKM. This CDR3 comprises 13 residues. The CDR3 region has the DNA TGTGCCAGCAGTTTGAGAGGATCGGGTGGCGACACCTTC. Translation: CASSLRGSGGDTF.

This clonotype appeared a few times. The CDR3 sequence: CASSLQGPYYEQYF. The CDR3 DNA reads TGTGCCAGCAGTTTACAGGGGCCATATTACGAGCAGTACTTC. The J gene is TRBJ2-7, the V gene TRBV12-3 or TRBV12-4, with D tentatively TRBD1 (6 bases). V was trimmed by 2 bases and J by 4 bases, leaving 12 bases between them. The CDR3 runs to 14 residues.

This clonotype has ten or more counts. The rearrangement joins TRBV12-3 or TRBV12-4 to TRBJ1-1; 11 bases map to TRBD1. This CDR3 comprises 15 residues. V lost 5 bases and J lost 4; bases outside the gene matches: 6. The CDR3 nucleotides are TGTGCCAGCAGTAATACAGGGACAGGGGGCACTGAAGCTTTCTTT. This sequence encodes CASSNTGTGGTEAFF.

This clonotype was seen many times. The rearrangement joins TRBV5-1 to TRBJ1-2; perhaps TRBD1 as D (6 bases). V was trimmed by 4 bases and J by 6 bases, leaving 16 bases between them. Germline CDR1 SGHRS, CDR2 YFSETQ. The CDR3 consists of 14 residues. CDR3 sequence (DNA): TGCGCCAGCAGCCAACTGGGGGCGGTCAATGGCTACACCTTC. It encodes CASSQLGAVNGYTF.

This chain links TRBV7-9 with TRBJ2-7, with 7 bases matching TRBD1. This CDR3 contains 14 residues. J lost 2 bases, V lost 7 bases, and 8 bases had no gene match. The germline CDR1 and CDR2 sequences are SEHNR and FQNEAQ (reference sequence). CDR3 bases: TGTGCCAGCACAGAACAGGGGCGAGCCTACGAGCAGTACTTC. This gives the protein CASTEQGRAYEQYF.

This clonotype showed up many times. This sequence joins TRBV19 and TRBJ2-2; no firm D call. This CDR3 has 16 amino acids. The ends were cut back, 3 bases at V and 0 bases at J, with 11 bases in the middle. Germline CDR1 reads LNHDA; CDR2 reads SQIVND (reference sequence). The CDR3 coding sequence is TGTGCCAGTAGTATCCGAGGCCGGTCGAACACCGGGGAGCTGTTTTTT. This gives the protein CASSIRGRSNTGELFF. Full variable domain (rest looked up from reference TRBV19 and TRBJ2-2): DGGITQSPKYLFRKEGQNVTLSCEQNLNHDAMYWYRQDPGQGLRLIYYSQIVNDFQKGDIAEGYSVSREKKESFPLTVTSAQKNPTAFYLCASSIRGRSNTGELFFGEGSRLTVL.

The CDR3 DNA follows: TGTGCCAGCAGCAACAGGGCAGGGGATACGCAGTATTTT. Amino acids: CASSNRAGDTQYF. The chain links TRBV7-9 to TRBJ2-3; a possible D gene is TRBD1 (6 bases). Trimming took 5 bases from V and 6 from J, leaving 12 bases between them. Per the germline V gene, CDR1 is SEHNR and CDR2 is FQNEAQ (reference sequence). There are 13 residues in the CDR3. Variable domain in full (rest from reference TRBV7-9 and TRBJ2-3): DTGVSQNPRHKITKRGQNVTFRCDPISEHNRLYWYRQTLGQGPEFLTYFQNEAQLEKSRLLSDRFSAERPKGSFSTLEIQRTEQGDSAMYLCASSNRAGDTQYFGPGTRLTVL.

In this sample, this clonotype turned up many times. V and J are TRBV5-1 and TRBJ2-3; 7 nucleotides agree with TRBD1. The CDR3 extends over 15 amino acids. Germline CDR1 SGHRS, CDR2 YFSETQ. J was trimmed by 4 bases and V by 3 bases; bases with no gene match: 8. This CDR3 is CASSWARGGPDTQYF. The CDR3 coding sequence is TGCGCCAGCAGCTGGGCCAGAGGGGGCCCAGATACGCAGTATTTT. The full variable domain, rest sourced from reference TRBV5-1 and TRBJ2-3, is KAGVTQTPRYLIKTRGQQVTLSCSPISGHRSVSWYQQTPGQGLQFLFEYFSETQRNKGNFPGRFSGRQFSNSRSEMNVSTLELGDSALYLCASSWARGGPDTQYFGPGTRLTVL.

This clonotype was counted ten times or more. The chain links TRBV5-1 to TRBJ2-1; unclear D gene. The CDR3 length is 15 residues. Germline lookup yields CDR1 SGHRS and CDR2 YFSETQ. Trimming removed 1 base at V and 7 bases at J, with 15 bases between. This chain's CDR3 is CASSLKVGSENEQFF. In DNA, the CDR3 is TGCGCCAGCAGCTTGAAGGTCGGTAGTGAAAATGAGCAGTTCTTC. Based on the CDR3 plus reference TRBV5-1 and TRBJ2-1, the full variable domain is KAGVTQTPRYLIKTRGQQVTLSCSPISGHRSVSWYQQTPGQGLQFLFEYFSETQRNKGNFPGRFSGRQFSNSRSEMNVSTLELGDSALYLCASSLKVGSENEQFFGPGTRLTVL.

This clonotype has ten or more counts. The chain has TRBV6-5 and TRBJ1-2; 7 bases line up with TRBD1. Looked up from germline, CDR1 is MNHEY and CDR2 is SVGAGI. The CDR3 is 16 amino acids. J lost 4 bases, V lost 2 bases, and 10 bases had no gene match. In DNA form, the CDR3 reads TGTGCCAGCAGTTACACCAGAGGGGGCCTTGGCTATGGCTACACCTTC. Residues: CASSYTRGGLGYGYTF.

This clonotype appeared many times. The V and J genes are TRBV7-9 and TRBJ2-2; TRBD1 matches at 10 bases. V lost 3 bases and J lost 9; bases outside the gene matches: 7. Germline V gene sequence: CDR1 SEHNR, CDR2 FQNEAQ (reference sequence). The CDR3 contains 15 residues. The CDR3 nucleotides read TGTGCCAGCAGCTTCCTCGGACAGGGGGGTTGGGAGCTGTTTTTT. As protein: CASSFLGQGGWELFF.

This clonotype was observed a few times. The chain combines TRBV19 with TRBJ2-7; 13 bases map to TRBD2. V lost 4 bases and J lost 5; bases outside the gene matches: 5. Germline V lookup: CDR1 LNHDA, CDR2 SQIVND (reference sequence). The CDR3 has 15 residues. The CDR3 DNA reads TGTGCCAGTAGTAGTCTGACTAGCGGGAGGAACGAGCAGTACTTC. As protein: CASSSLTSGRNEQYF.

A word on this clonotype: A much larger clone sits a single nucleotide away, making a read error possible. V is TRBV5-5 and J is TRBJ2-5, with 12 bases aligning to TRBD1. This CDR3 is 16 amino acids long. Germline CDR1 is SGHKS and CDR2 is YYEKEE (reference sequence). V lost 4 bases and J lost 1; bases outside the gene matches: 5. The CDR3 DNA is TGTGCCAGCAGCACTGGGACAGGGGGCAGCCAAGAGACCCAGTACTTC. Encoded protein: CASSTGTGGSQETQYF. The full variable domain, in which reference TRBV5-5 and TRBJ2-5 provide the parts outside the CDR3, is DAGVTQSPTHLIKTRGQQVTLRCSPISGHKSVSWYQQVLGQGPQFIFQYYEKEERGRGNFPDRFSARQFPNYSSELNVNALLLGDSALYLCASSTGTGGSQETQYFGPGTRLLVL.

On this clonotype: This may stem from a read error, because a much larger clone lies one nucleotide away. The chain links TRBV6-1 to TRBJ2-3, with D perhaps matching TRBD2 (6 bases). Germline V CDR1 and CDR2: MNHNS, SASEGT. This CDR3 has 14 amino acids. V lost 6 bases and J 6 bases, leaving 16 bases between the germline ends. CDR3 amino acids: CASSRGSRMDTQYF. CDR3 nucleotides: TGTGCCAGCAGCCGGGGGTCGCGTATGGATACGCAGTATTTT.

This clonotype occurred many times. The CDR3 nucleotides are TGCAGTGCTGCCCCCTTCGGGACACGGAACACTGAAGCTTTCTTT. Its protein is CSAAPFGTRNTEAFF. V gene TRBV20-1 combines with J gene TRBJ1-1; D perhaps matches TRBD1 (6 bases). CDR3 size: 15 residues. The germline V gene encodes CDR1 DFQATT and CDR2 SNEGSKA (reference sequence). V lost 5 bases, J lost 1 base, and 17 bases lay in between.

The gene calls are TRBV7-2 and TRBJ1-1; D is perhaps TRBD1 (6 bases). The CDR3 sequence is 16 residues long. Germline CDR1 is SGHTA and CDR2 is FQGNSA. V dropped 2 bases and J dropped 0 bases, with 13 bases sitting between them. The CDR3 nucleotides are TGTGCCAGCAGCTTACGGACAGCAAATATGAACACTGAAGCTTTCTTT. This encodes CASSLRTANMNTEAFF.

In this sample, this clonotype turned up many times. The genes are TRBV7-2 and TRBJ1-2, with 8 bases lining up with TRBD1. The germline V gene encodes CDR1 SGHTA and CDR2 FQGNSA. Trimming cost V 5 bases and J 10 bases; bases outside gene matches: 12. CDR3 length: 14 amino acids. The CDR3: CASSPAPDRETYTF. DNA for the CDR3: TGTGCCAGCAGCCCAGCCCCGGACAGGGAAACCTACACCTTC.

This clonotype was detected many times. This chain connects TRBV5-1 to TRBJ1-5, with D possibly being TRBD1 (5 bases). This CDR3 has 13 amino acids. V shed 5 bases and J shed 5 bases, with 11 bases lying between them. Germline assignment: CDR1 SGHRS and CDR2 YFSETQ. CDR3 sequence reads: CASRSGKDQPQHF. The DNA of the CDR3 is TGCGCCAGCAGATCAGGGAAAGATCAGCCCCAGCATTTT.

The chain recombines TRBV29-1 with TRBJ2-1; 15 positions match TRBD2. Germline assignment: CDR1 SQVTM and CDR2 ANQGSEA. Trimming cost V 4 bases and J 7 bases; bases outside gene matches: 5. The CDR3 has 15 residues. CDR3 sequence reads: CSVGRGLAGGNEQFF. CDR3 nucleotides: TGCAGCGTTGGAAGGGGACTAGCGGGAGGAAATGAGCAGTTCTTC.